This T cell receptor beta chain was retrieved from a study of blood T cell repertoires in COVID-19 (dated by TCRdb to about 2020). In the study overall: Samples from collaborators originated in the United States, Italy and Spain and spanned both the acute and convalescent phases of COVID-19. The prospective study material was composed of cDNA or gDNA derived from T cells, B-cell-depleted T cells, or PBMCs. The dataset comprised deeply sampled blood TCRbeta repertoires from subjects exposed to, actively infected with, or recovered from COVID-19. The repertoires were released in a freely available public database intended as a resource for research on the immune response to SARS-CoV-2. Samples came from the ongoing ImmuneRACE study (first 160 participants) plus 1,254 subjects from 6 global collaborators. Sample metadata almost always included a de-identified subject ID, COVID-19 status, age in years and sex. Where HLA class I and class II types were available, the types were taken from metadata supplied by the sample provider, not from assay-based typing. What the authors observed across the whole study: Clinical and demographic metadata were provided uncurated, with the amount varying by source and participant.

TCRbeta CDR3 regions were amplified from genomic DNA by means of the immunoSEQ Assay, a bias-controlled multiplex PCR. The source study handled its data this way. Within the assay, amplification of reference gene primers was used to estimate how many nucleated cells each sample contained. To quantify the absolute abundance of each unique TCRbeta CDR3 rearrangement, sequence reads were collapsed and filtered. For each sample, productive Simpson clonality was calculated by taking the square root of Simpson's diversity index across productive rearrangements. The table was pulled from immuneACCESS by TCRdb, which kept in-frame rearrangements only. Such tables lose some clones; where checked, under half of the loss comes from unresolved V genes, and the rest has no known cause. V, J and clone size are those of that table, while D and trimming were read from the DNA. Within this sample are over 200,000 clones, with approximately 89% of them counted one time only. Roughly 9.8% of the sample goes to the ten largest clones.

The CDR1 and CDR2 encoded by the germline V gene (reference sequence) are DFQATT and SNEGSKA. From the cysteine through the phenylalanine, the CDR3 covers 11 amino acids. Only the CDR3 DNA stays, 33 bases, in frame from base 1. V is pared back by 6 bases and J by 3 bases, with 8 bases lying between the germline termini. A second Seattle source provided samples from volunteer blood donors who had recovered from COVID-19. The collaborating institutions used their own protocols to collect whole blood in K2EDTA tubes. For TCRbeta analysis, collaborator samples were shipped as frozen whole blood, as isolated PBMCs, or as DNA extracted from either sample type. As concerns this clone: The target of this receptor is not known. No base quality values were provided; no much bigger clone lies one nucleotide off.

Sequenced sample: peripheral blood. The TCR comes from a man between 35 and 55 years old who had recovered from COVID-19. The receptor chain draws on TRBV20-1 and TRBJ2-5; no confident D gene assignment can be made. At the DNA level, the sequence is TGCAGTGCCCCAATCAAAGAGACCCAGTACTTC. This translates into CSAPIKETQYF.